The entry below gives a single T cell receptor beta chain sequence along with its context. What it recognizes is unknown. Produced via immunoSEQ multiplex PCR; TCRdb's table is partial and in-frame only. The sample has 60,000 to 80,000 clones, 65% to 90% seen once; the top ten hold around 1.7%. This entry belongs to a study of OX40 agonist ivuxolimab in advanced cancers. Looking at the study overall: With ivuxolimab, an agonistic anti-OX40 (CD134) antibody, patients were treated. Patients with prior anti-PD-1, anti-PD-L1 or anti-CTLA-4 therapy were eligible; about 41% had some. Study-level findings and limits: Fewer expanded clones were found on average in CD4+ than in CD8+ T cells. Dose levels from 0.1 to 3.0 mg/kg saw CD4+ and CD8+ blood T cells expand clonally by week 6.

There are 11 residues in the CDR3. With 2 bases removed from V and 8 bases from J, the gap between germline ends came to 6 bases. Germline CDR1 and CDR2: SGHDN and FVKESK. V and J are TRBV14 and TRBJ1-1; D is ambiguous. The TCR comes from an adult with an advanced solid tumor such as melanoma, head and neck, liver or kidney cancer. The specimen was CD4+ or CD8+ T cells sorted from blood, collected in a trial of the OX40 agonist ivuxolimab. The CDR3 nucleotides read TGTGCCAGCAGCCAATGGGCAGAAGCTTTCTTT. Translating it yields CASSQWAEAFF.